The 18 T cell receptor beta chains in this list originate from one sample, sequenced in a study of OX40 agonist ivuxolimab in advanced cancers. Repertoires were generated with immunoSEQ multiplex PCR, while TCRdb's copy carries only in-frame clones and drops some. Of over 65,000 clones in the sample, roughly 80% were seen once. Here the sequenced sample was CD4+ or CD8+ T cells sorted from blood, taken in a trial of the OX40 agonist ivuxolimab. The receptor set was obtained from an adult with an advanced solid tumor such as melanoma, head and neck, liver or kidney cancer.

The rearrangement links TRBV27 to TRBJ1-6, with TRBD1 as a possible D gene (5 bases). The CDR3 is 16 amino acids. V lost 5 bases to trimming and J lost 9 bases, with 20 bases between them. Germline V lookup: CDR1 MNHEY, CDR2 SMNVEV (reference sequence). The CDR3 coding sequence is TGTGCCAGCAGTCCGCCGCCGAGGGGAGCAGGTTCACCCCTCCACTTT. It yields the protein CASSPPPRGAGSPLHF.

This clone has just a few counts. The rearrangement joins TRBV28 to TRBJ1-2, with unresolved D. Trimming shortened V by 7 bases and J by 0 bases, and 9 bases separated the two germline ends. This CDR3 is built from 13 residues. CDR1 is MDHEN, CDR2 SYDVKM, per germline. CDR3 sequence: CASTTDSNYGYTF. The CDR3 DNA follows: TGTGCCAGCACCACAGACTCTAACTATGGCTACACCTTC.

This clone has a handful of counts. The CDR3 is CSVGGRDGAYTEAFF. CDR3 DNA: TGCAGCGTTGGAGGTCGGGACGGAGCCTACACTGAAGCTTTCTTT. The chain recombines TRBV29-1 with TRBJ1-1, with D tentatively TRBD1 (5 bases). V lost 4 bases and J lost 3, with 18 bases in between. This CDR3 has 15 residues. Germline V lookup: CDR1 SQVTM, CDR2 ANQGSEA.

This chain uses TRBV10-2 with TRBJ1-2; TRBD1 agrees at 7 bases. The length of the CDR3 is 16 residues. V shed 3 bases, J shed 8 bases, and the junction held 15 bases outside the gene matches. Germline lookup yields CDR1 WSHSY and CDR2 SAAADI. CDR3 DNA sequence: TGCGCCAGCAGTGAAAAAGGGGGCGGAGGATGGGGAGGCTACACCTTC. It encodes CASSEKGGGGWGGYTF.

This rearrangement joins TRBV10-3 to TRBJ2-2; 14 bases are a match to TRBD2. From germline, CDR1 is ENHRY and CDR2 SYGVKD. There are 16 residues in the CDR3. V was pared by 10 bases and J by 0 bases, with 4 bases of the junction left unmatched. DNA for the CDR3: TGTGCCACCGGGACTAGCGGGAGTGCGAACACCGGGGAGCTGTTTTTT. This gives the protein CATGTSGSANTGELFF.

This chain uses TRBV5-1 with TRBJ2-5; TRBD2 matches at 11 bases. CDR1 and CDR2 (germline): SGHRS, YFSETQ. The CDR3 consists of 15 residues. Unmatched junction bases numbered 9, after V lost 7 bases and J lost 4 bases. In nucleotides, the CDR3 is TGCGCCAGCCTACCCACCGGGACTAGCGGAGAGACCCAGTACTTC. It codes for CASLPTGTSGETQYF.

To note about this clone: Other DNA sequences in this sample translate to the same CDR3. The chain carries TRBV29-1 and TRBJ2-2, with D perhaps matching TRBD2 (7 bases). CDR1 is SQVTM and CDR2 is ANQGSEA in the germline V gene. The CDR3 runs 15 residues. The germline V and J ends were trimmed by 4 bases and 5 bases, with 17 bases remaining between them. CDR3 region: CSVGGGLARTGELFF. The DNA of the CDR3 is TGCAGCGTTGGGGGGGGGCTAGCGAGGACCGGGGAGCTGTTTTTT.

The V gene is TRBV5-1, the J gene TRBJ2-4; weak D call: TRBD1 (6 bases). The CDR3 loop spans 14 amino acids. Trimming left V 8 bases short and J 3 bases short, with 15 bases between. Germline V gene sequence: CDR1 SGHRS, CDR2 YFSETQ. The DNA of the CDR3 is TGCGCCAGTAACACAGGGAATGGCAAAAACATTCAGTACTTC. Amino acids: CASNTGNGKNIQYF.

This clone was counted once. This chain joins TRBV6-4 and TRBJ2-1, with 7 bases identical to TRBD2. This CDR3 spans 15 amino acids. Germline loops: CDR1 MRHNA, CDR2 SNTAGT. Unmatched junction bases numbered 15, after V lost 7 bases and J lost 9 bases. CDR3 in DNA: TGTGCCAGCATCTCTCGCGCGGGAGTCCCGGGTGAGCAGTTCTTC. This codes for CASISRAGVPGEQFF.

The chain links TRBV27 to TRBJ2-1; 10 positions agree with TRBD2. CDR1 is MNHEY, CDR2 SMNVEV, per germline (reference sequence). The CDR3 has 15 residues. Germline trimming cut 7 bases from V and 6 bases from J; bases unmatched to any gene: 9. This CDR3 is CASTGALAGRNEQFF. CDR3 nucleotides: TGTGCCAGCACCGGAGCACTAGCGGGACGCAATGAGCAGTTCTTC.

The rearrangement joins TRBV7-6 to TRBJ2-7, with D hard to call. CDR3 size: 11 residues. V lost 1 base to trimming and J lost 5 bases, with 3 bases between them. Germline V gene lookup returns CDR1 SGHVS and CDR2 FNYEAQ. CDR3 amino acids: CASSLGDEQYF. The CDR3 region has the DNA TGTGCCAGCAGCTTAGGGGACGAGCAGTACTTC.

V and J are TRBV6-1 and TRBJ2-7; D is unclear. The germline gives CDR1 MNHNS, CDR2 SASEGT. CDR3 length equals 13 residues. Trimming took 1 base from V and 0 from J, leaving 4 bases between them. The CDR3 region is CASSEGYSYEQYV. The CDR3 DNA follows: TGTGCCAGCAGTGAAGGCTACTCCTACGAGCAGTACGTC.

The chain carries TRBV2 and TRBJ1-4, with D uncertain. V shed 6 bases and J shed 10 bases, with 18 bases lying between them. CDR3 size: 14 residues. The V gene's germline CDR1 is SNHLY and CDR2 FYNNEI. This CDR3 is CASSKTGVRGKLFF. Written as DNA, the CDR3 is TGTGCCAGCAGCAAAACGGGAGTTCGGGGAAAACTGTTTTTT.

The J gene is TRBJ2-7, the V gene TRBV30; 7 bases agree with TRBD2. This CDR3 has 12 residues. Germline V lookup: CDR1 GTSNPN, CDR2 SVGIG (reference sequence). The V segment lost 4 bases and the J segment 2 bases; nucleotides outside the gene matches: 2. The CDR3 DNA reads TGTGCCTGGAAGGCGGGGGCCTACGAGCAGTACTTC. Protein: CAWKAGAYEQYF.

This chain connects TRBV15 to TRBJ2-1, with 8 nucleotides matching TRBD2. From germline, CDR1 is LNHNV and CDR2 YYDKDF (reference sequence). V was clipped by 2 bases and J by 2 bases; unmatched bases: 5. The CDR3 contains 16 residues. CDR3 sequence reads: CATSRSGGAPYNEQFF. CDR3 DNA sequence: TGTGCCACCAGCAGATCCGGGGGGGCCCCCTACAATGAGCAGTTCTTC.

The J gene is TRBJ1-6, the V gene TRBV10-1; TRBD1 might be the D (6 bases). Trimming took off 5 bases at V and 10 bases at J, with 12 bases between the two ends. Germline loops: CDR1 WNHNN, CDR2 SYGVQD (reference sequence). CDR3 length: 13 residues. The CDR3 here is CASSQGLYSPLHF. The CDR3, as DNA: TGCGCCAGCAGTCAGGGGTTGTACTCACCCCTCCACTTT.

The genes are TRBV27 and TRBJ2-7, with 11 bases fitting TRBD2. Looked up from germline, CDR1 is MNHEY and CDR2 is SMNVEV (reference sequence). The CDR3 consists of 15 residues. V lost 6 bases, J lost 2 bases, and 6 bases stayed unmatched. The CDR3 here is CASRSGTSGTYEQYF. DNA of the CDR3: TGTGCCAGCAGATCCGGGACTAGCGGAACCTACGAGCAGTACTTC.

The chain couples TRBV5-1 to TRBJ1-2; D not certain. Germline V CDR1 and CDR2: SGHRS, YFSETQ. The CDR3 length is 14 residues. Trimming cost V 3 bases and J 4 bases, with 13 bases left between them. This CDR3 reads CASSSMDPSYGYTF. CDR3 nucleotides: TGCGCCAGCAGCTCGATGGACCCTTCCTATGGCTACACCTTC. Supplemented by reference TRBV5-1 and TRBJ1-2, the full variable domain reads KAGVTQTPRYLIKTRGQQVTLSCSPISGHRSVSWYQQTPGQGLQFLFEYFSETQRNKGNFPGRFSGRQFSNSRSEMNVSTLELGDSALYLCASSSMDPSYGYTFGSGTRLTVV.